One sample yielded the 31 T cell receptor beta chains listed below, sequenced in a study of beta chain features in type 1 diabetes. The study reverse transcribed the entire isolated RNA, so it sequenced expressed TCRB transcripts. The repertoire was sequenced with immunoSEQ multiplex PCR; TCRdb's copy has only in-frame clones and lacks some. The sample lists about 290,000 clones; 7% to 9% were seen once. Sequenced: central memory CD4+ T cells from blood. The receptor set was obtained from a woman aged 18-35 years in good health.

This clone was seen a few times. The chain recombines TRBV7-2 with TRBJ1-5; D remains unclear. The CDR3 loop spans 14 amino acids. CDR1 is SGHTA, CDR2 FQGNSA, per germline. Trimming cost V 2 bases and J 3 bases, with 8 bases left between them. Here the CDR3 reads CASSLRWANQPQHF. The CDR3 DNA reads as TGTGCCAGCAGCTTAAGATGGGCCAATCAGCCCCAGCATTTT.

This chain links TRBV7-8 with TRBJ2-3, with 7 bases fitting TRBD1. The CDR3 consists of 17 residues. Germline CDR1 reads SGHVS; CDR2 reads FQNEAQ. J was trimmed by 0 bases and V by 2 bases; bases with no gene match: 8. CDR3 protein: CASSLFFGTASTDTQYF. In DNA form, the CDR3 reads TGTGCCAGCAGCTTATTCTTTGGGACAGCTAGCACAGATACGCAGTATTTT. The full variable domain, in which reference TRBV7-8 and TRBJ2-3 provide the parts outside the CDR3, is GAGVSQSPRYKVAKRGQDVALRCDPISGHVSLFWYQQALGQGPEFLTYFQNEAQLDKSGLPSDRFFAERPEGSVSTLKIQRTQQEDSAVYLCASSLFFGTASTDTQYFGPGTRLTVL.

This chain joins TRBV30 and TRBJ2-7; D not resolved. V dropped 0 bases and J dropped 2 bases, with 11 bases sitting between them. This CDR3 spans 14 amino acids. Germline lookup yields CDR1 GTSNPN and CDR2 SVGIG (reference sequence). CDR3 bases: TGTGCCTGGAGTGTATCTGGGATCCCCTACGAGCAGTACTTC. Translation: CAWSVSGIPYEQYF. Combining the CDR3 with reference TRBV30 and TRBJ2-7 gives the whole variable domain SQTIHQWPATLVQPVGSPLSLECTVEGTSNPNLYWYRQAAGRGLQLLFYSVGIGQISSEVPQNLSASRPQDRQFILSSKKLLLSDSGFYLCAWSVSGIPYEQYFGPGTRLTVT.

This sequence joins TRBV6-5 and TRBJ2-6; D gene uncertain. Germline V gene sequence: CDR1 MNHEY, CDR2 SVGAGI. Trimming took 2 bases from V and 4 from J, leaving 6 bases between them. The length of the CDR3 is 14 residues. CDR3 sequence (DNA): TGTGCCAGCAGTTACGGGATCGGGGCCAACGTCCTGACTTTC. It specifies CASSYGIGANVLTF.

Many counts were recorded for this clone. This chain links TRBV5-1 with TRBJ1-4; D perhaps matches TRBD1 (5 bases). The V and J ends lost 7 bases and 7 bases respectively, with 11 bases between them. Germline V lookup: CDR1 SGHRS, CDR2 YFSETQ. CDR3 length equals 12 residues. The CDR3 sequence is CASAGGSEKLFF. In DNA form, the CDR3 reads TGCGCCAGCGCTGGGGGGAGTGAAAAACTGTTTTTT. Full variable domain (rest looked up from reference TRBV5-1 and TRBJ1-4): KAGVTQTPRYLIKTRGQQVTLSCSPISGHRSVSWYQQTPGQGLQFLFEYFSETQRNKGNFPGRFSGRQFSNSRSEMNVSTLELGDSALYLCASAGGSEKLFFGSGTQLSVL.

In this sample, this clone turned up a few times. This chain joins TRBV5-6 and TRBJ2-3; TRBD1 agrees at 9 bases. CDR3 length: 16 amino acids. The trim removed 1 base at V and 2 bases at J, leaving 5 bases unmatched. Germline CDR1 is SGHDT and CDR2 is YYEEEE. Written as DNA, the CDR3 is TGTGCCAGCAGCTTGCTGGGACAGGGAGACACAGATACGCAGTATTTT. Protein: CASSLLGQGDTDTQYF.

This clone showed up just a few times. This rearrangement joins TRBV7-2 to TRBJ2-7, with 11 bases matching TRBD2. Per the germline V gene, CDR1 is SGHTA and CDR2 is FQGNSA. This CDR3 has 14 residues. Trimming removed 5 bases from V and 4 bases from J; junction bases left unmatched: 4. The CDR3 DNA sequence: TGTGCCAGCAGCCACATAGCGGGGGGGTACGAGCAGTACGTC. This sequence encodes CASSHIAGGYEQYV.

This clone was picked up many times. V usage is TRBV12-2 and J usage is TRBJ1-2; the table gives TRBD1 as D, unverified against the DNA. TRBV12-2 constitutes a pseudogene. This CDR3 comprises 13 residues. The chain's CDR3 is CASRAGTSYGYTF. In DNA form, the CDR3 reads TGTGCAAGTCGGGCCGGGACATCCTATGGCTACACCTTC.

The V call is TRBV7-3, the J call TRBJ2-1, with unresolved D. Trimming removed 3 bases from V and 2 bases from J, with 11 bases in between. CDR1 is SGHTA, CDR2 FQGTGA, per germline. The CDR3 spans 15 residues. CDR3 nucleotide sequence: TGTGCCAGCAGCTTGGGTGGTCGCACCTACAATGAGCAGTTCTTC. Protein sequence: CASSLGGRTYNEQFF.

This clone was found a few times. The genes are TRBV20-1 and TRBJ1-2, with D uncertain. Germline V lookup: CDR1 DFQATT, CDR2 SNEGSKA (reference sequence). This CDR3 spans 11 amino acids. The V end was cut by 6 bases, the J end by 5 bases, with 10 bases between. CDR3 loop: CSAPLEYGYTF. CDR3 bases: TGCAGTGCCCCGCTCGAATATGGCTACACCTTC.

The chain has TRBV29-1 and TRBJ2-1; 16 bases fit TRBD2. CDR3 length: 16 residues. V lost 4 bases, J lost 7 bases, and 7 bases stayed unmatched. Germline V gene lookup returns CDR1 SQVTM and CDR2 ANQGSEA. The CDR3 here is CSVAGLAGGFGNEQFF. CDR3 DNA: TGCAGCGTTGCGGGACTAGCGGGAGGGTTCGGGAATGAGCAGTTCTTC.

This clone was recorded at least ten times. This chain links TRBV6-1 with TRBJ1-6; D remains ambiguous. Germline values: CDR1 MNHNS, CDR2 SASEGT. V was shortened by 6 bases and J by 9 bases, with 15 bases between the two germline ends. This CDR3 contains 14 residues. The CDR3 region has the DNA TGTGCCAGCAGCGACGGGATCGTGGGTTCACCCCTCCACTTT. This sequence encodes CASSDGIVGSPLHF.

This clone was found a few times. The gene calls are TRBV19 and TRBJ2-1, with 7 bases fitting TRBD1. Germline-derived CDR1 and CDR2 are LNHDA and SQIVND (reference sequence). J was trimmed by 0 bases and V by 6 bases; bases with no gene match: 2. The CDR3 is made up of 14 amino acids. The CDR3 bases are TGTGCCAGTAGGGACAGGCTCTCCTACAATGAGCAGTTCTTC. Residues: CASRDRLSYNEQFF.

This clone came up a few times. The chain recombines TRBV7-2 with TRBJ2-7; 7 nucleotides agree with TRBD2. This CDR3 comprises 16 residues. Germline CDR1 is SGHTA and CDR2 is FQGNSA. After removal of 1 base from V and 1 base from J, the junction contained 7 bases not matched to a gene. As DNA, the CDR3 is TGTGCCAGCAGCTTAGGCAGCGGGAATCCTTCCTACGAGCAGTACTTC. This codes for CASSLGSGNPSYEQYF.

The chain carries TRBV5-4 and TRBJ1-4; the D is unclear. V lost 4 bases to trimming and J lost 15 bases, with 28 bases between them. Germline V gene lookup returns CDR1 SGHNT and CDR2 YYREEE (reference sequence). This CDR3 is 16 amino acids long. The CDR3 reads CASSPEPLMSTGPLFF. The CDR3 DNA sequence: TGTGCCAGCAGCCCGGAGCCCCTAATGAGCACGGGCCCATTGTTTTTT.

The J gene is TRBJ1-1, the V gene TRBV5-1; D uncertain. V was trimmed by 4 bases and J by 0 bases, leaving 13 bases between them. Germline V gene sequence: CDR1 SGHRS, CDR2 YFSETQ. The CDR3 is 15 residues long. This CDR3 is CASSRYAALNTEAFF. CDR3 in DNA: TGCGCCAGCAGCAGGTATGCAGCCTTGAACACTGAAGCTTTCTTT.

The chain recombines TRBV6-6 with TRBJ2-1; D may be TRBD1 or TRBD2 (5 bases each). The germline gives CDR1 MNHNY, CDR2 SVGAGI (reference sequence). The CDR3 covers 15 residues. Trimming removed 2 bases at V and 0 bases at J, with 8 bases between. This CDR3 reads CASSYRGISYNEQFF. In nucleotides, the CDR3 is TGTGCCAGCAGTTACCGGGGCATCTCCTACAATGAGCAGTTCTTC.

This clone was detected many times. Other nucleotide sequences from this sample produce the same CDR3. The chain combines TRBV5-1 with TRBJ2-2, with D possibly TRBD2 on 6 matching bases. This CDR3 has 16 amino acids. V lost 0 bases, J lost 2 bases, and 11 bases lay in between. CDR1 SGHRS and CDR2 YFSETQ come from the germline V gene. CDR3 loop: CASSLVGGANTGELFF. The CDR3 DNA reads TGCGCCAGCAGCTTGGTTGGAGGGGCCAACACCGGGGAGCTGTTTTTT.

This clone occurred a few times. This chain uses TRBV6-5 with TRBJ2-7; 7 bases align to TRBD1. J lost 2 bases, V lost 4 bases, and 5 bases had no gene match. CDR3 size: 14 residues. Per the germline V gene, CDR1 is MNHEY and CDR2 is SVGAGI. The CDR3 nucleotides are TGTGCCAGCAGTTTAGCAGGGGGAACCTACGAGCAGTACTTC. Amino acids: CASSLAGGTYEQYF.

The chain carries TRBV5-6 and TRBJ1-5; D possibly corresponds to TRBD1 (5 bases). The germline gives CDR1 SGHDT, CDR2 YYEEEE. The germline V and J ends were trimmed by 1 base and 4 bases, with 15 bases remaining between them. The CDR3 has 16 residues. CDR3: CASSLNKGLINQPQHF. CDR3 DNA: TGTGCCAGCAGCTTGAATAAGGGGTTGATTAATCAGCCCCAGCATTTT.

This clone was seen a few times. The chain carries TRBV5-1 and TRBJ1-3, with D possibly TRBD1 on 5 matching bases. Between the trimmed V and J ends, which lost 1 base and 0 bases, there was a span of 14 bases. CDR3 length: 17 amino acids. Per germline, CDR1 SGHRS and CDR2 YFSETQ. The CDR3 DNA is TGCGCCAGCAGCTTGATCCCGGGACCCTCCTCTGGAAACACCATATATTTT. It yields the protein CASSLIPGPSSGNTIYF.

In its sample, this clone was seen a few times. This chain links TRBV6-5 with TRBJ2-7; no reliable D call. CDR3 length: 13 residues. Germline CDR1 MNHEY, CDR2 SVGAGI. With 4 bases removed from V and 0 bases from J, the gap between germline ends came to 7 bases. The CDR3, as DNA: TGTGCCAGCAGTTCTGCAGGCTCCTACGAGCAGTACTTC. This codes for CASSSAGSYEQYF.

This clone was seen only a few times. V is TRBV5-6 and J is TRBJ1-1; D unclear. This CDR3 contains 12 residues. The germline gives CDR1 SGHDT, CDR2 YYEEEE. With 2 bases removed from V and 4 bases from J, the gap between germline ends came to 6 bases. CDR3 region: CASSFPSTEAFF. In nucleotides, the CDR3 is TGTGCCAGCAGCTTCCCGTCCACTGAAGCTTTCTTT.

About this clone: At one end, the junction sequence differs from germline, possibly due to a read error. This rearrangement joins TRBV6-4 to TRBJ1-2; D remains unclear. This CDR3 has 12 residues. From germline, CDR1 is MRHNA and CDR2 SNTAGT. The CDR3 DNA sequence: TGTGCCAGCAGTTACTCGAACTATGGCTACACCTTC. Protein sequence: CASSYSNYGYTF.

V usage is TRBV6-6 and J usage is TRBJ2-2, with 10 bases matching TRBD1. V dropped 3 bases and J dropped 5; count of bases not matched to a gene: 3. The CDR3 extends over 15 amino acids. The V gene's germline CDR1 is MNHNY and CDR2 SVGAGI (reference sequence). The chain's CDR3 is CASSYGQGDTGELFF. CDR3 coding DNA: TGTGCCAGCAGTTATGGACAGGGGGATACCGGGGAGCTGTTTTTT.

This clone was counted a few times. V and J are TRBV28 and TRBJ2-1, with 14 bases aligning to TRBD2. This CDR3 region has 16 residues. V shed 8 bases, J shed 5 bases, and the junction held 8 bases outside the gene matches. Germline CDR1 MDHEN, CDR2 SYDVKM. The CDR3 protein is CASLGLAGETHNEQFF. The DNA for the CDR3 is TGTGCCAGCCTGGGACTAGCGGGAGAAACACACAATGAGCAGTTCTTC.

J is TRBJ2-1 and V is TRBV5-4; D may be TRBD1 or TRBD2 (6 bases each). V shed 4 bases and J shed 6 bases, with 14 bases lying between them. The germline gives CDR1 SGHNT, CDR2 YYREEE (reference sequence). CDR3 length: 14 amino acids. CDR3 sequence (DNA): TGTGCCAGCAGCCTAGGGGGGCGAGTCAATGAGCAGTTCTTC. Protein sequence: CASSLGGRVNEQFF.

V usage is TRBV20-1 and J usage is TRBJ2-7, with 7 positions matching TRBD1. The CDR3 runs 10 residues. Per the germline V gene, CDR1 is DFQATT and CDR2 is SNEGSKA (reference sequence). V was pared by 6 bases and J by 5 bases, with 1 base of the junction left unmatched. CDR3 sequence: CSAGTDEQYV. Written as DNA, the CDR3 is TGCAGTGCCGGGACAGACGAGCAGTACGTC.

In DNA form, the CDR3 reads TGTGCCAGCAGTGAACCTGGCCGGCTAGCGGCCTACGAGCAGTACTTC. Protein sequence: CASSEPGRLAAYEQYF. The rearrangement links TRBV6-1 to TRBJ2-7, with 7 bases lining up with TRBD2. After removal of 2 bases from V and 2 bases from J, the junction contained 9 bases not matched to a gene. Germline CDR1 and CDR2: MNHNS and SASEGT. This CDR3 region has 16 residues.

A few counts support this clone. The chain couples TRBV10-3 to TRBJ2-7, with 7 nucleotides matching TRBD2. The germline V gene encodes CDR1 ENHRY and CDR2 SYGVKD. V dropped 5 bases and J dropped 1; count of bases not matched to a gene: 14. This CDR3 spans 17 amino acids. CDR3: CAISNPYAGSGSYEQYF. CDR3 DNA sequence: TGTGCCATCAGTAATCCCTACGCGGGTAGCGGGTCCTACGAGCAGTACTTC.

This chain connects TRBV7-9 to TRBJ1-1; 7 nucleotides align to TRBD1. The germline gives CDR1 SEHNR, CDR2 FQNEAQ (reference sequence). The CDR3 sequence is 15 residues long. Trimming took 5 bases from V and 7 from J; bases not matched to a gene: 13. For the CDR3, the DNA is TGTGCCAGCAGCAGTTTTCCGACAGGGATAAATGAAGCTTTCTTT. It specifies CASSSFPTGINEAFF.